One T cell receptor (beta chain) is described in this entry. What it recognizes is unknown. The CDR3 has 13 residues. Germline loops: CDR1 SGDLS, CDR2 YYNGEE. Trimming cost V 3 bases and J 0 bases, with 6 bases left between them. It was cDNA, reverse transcribed from extracted RNA, that served as the sequencing template. TCRdb keeps only in-frame clones here, not all; method: immunoSEQ multiplex PCR. The sample carries approximately 150,000 clones, around 58% recorded once. This entry belongs to a study of CD8+ T cells in alopecia areata. About the research overall: Those treated were given oral tofacitinib at 5 to 10 mg twice daily. Dosing with tofacitinib proceeded for 6 to 18 months, followed by 6 months off drug. Scoring of treated patients' severity used the percentage of affected scalp area. Broader study findings: In blood and scalp, many expanded lesional clones persisted during tofacitinib.

Treatment described: oral pan-JAK inhibitor, 5-10 mg twice daily. The TCR was taken from a human donor with alopecia areata. The chain joins TRBV9 to TRBJ1-1; no firm D call. Sequenced material: CD4+ T cells sorted from blood, taken between weeks 55 and 65, from a patient treated with tofacitinib. CDR3 loop: CASSGTVNTEAFF. The CDR3 nucleotides read TGTGCCAGCAGCGGAACGGTGAACACTGAAGCTTTCTTT.